A selection of T cell receptor beta chains follows, all from one sample in a study of CD8+ T cells in alopecia areata. Produced via immunoSEQ multiplex PCR; TCRdb's table is partial and in-frame only. The sample has some 160,000 clones; around 62% are singletons. Sequenced: CD8+ T cells sorted from blood. The origin of the receptors is a human donor in good health. Both conserved end residues are part of each CDR3. Each record gives: clone size, D gene, V gene, J gene, CDR3 DNA, CDR3 protein. The D gene is left open where the match is weak. The size entry is marked missing in some rows and otherwise reads once, few, many or a size class.

size: few; D: .; V: TRBV29-1; J: TRBJ2-7; DNA: TGCAGCGTTCCAGGGAACAAGAGGTACGAGCAGTACTTC; CDR3: CSVPGNKRYEQYF
size: .; D: .; V: TRBV27; J: TRBJ2-1; DNA: TGTGCCAGCAGTCTCCGACCCGGGAACAATGAGCAGTTCTTC; CDR3: CASSLRPGNNEQFF
size: few; D: .; V: TRBV30; J: TRBJ1-5; DNA: TGTGCCTGGAGTGCTGGGATGGGCAATCAGCCCCAGCATTTT; CDR3: CAWSAGMGNQPQHF
size: .; D: TRBD2; V: TRBV15; J: TRBJ2-1; DNA: TGTGCCACCAGCAGGCCGGGACTAGCGTACAATGAGCAGTTCTTC; CDR3: CATSRPGLAYNEQFF
size: .; D: .; V: TRBV5-6; J: TRBJ2-1; DNA: TGTGCCAGCAACGCAAGGTTAGGGGTACCTCCCGATGAGCAGTTCTTC; CDR3: CASNARLGVPPDEQFF
size: few; D: TRBD2; V: TRBV5-1; J: TRBJ2-1; DNA: TGCGCCAGCAGTAATGAAGCGGGAGCTGGGTTCTATAATGAGCAGTTCTTC; CDR3: CASSNEAGAGFYNEQFF
size: .; D: .; V: TRBV7-9; J: TRBJ1-1; DNA: TGTGCCATCCCCGGACGGATGAACACTGAAGCTTTCTTT; CDR3: CAIPGRMNTEAFF
size: .; D: TRBD2; V: TRBV5-1; J: TRBJ2-5; DNA: TGCGCCAGCAGCTTAGGACTAGCGGGAGTCGATCAAGAGACCCAGTACTTC; CDR3: CASSLGLAGVDQETQYF
size: few; D: TRBD1; V: TRBV15; J: TRBJ1-3; DNA: TGTGCCACCAGCAGAGAGGGGACAGGTAGCACCATATATTTT; CDR3: CATSREGTGSTIYF
size: .; D: .; V: TRBV2; J: TRBJ2-1; DNA: TGTGCCAGCAGTGATAGGAGCTCCTACAATGAGCAGTTCTTC; CDR3: CASSDRSSYNEQFF
size: .; D: TRBD2; V: TRBV7-2; J: TRBJ2-4; DNA: TGTGCCAGCAGCTTGTCCGGGACTAGCGGAGCCACTGTATACTTC; CDR3: CASSLSGTSGATVYF
size: .; D: TRBD1; V: TRBV13; J: TRBJ2-5; DNA: TGTGCCAGCAGCTTGGGGCCGGGACAGGTGTACTTC; CDR3: CASSLGPGQVYF
size: .; D: TRBD2; V: TRBV7-9; J: TRBJ2-1; DNA: TGTGCCAGCAGTCCTAGCGGGAGCTCCTACAATGAGCAGTTCTTC; CDR3: CASSPSGSSYNEQFF
size: .; D: .; V: TRBV14; J: TRBJ2-3; DNA: TGTGCCAGCAGCCAAGTAGATTCAGATACGCAGTATTTT; CDR3: CASSQVDSDTQYF
size: .; D: TRBD1; V: TRBV7-2; J: TRBJ2-2; DNA: TGTGCCAGCAGCTCTAGGACAGGAGACAACACCGGGGAGCTGTTTTTT; CDR3: CASSSRTGDNTGELFF
size: .; D: .; V: TRBV27; J: TRBJ1-1; DNA: TGTGCCACTAAAACGTGGGGCACAGGCGGTGAAGCTTTCTTT; CDR3: CATKTWGTGGEAFF
size: .; D: .; V: TRBV28; J: TRBJ2-5; DNA: TGTGCCAGCAGTTGGACAGCCGGGGAGACCCAGTACTTC; CDR3: CASSWTAGETQYF
size: .; D: TRBD1; V: TRBV13; J: TRBJ1-4; DNA: TGTGCAAGCAGGGGGGAAGAAAAACTGTTTTTT; CDR3: CASRGEEKLFF
size: few; D: .; V: TRBV6-5; J: TRBJ2-2; DNA: TGTGCCAGCAGTTACTCCGGTCACACCGGGGAGCTGTTTTTT; CDR3: CASSYSGHTGELFF
size: few; D: .; V: TRBV13; J: TRBJ2-5; DNA: TGTGCCAGCAGCCCGCCAGACGGGGCAGCTCGCGAGACCCAGTACTTC; CDR3: CASSPPDGAARETQYF
size: .; D: .; V: TRBV7-9; J: TRBJ2-7; DNA: TGTGCCAGCAGCTCAGGACATACTGACGAGCAGTACTTC; CDR3: CASSSGHTDEQYF
size: .; D: .; V: TRBV29-1; J: TRBJ2-6; DNA: TGCAGCGTTGAAGCCAGGGGAACGGACTCTGGGGCCAACGTCCTGACTTTC; CDR3: CSVEARGTDSGANVLTF
size: .; D: .; V: TRBV29-1; J: TRBJ1-2; DNA: TGCAGCGTTGAGGGTCGGGCTGGCTACACCTTC; CDR3: CSVEGRAGYTF
size: few; D: .; V: TRBV4-2; J: TRBJ2-7; DNA: TGTGCCAGCAGTTTAAGCTCCTACGAGCAGTACTTC; CDR3: CASSLSSYEQYF
size: few; D: .; V: TRBV6-5; J: TRBJ1-1; DNA: TGTGCCAGCAGTTCCGGGACAACTTCTGAAGCTTTCTTT; CDR3: CASSSGTTSEAFF
size: .; D: .; V: TRBV15; J: TRBJ1-5; DNA: TGTGCCACCAGCAGGAGGGTCCGTTATAGCAATCAGCCCCAGCATTTT; CDR3: CATSRRVRYSNQPQHF
size: .; D: .; V: TRBV13; J: TRBJ2-7; DNA: TGTGCCAGCACCGGTGACACGGCCCCCTACGAGCAGTACTTC; CDR3: CASTGDTAPYEQYF
size: .; D: TRBD2; V: TRBV15; J: TRBJ2-1; DNA: TGTGCCACCGCTAGCGGGCGGTACAATGAGCAGTTCTTC; CDR3: CATASGRYNEQFF
size: .; D: TRBD1; V: TRBV13; J: TRBJ2-7; DNA: TGTGCCAGCAGCTACGAGGCTACAGGGGCCGCCGAGCAGTACTTC; CDR3: CASSYEATGAAEQYF
size: .; D: .; V: TRBV5-1; J: TRBJ1-2; DNA: TGCGCCAGCAGCGGCGAGGGACTTTTTTTCTTC; CDR3: CASSGEGLFFF
size: .; D: .; V: TRBV19; J: TRBJ2-7; DNA: TGTGCCAGTAGTTTAAAGTACGAGCAGTACTTC; CDR3: CASSLKYEQYF
size: .; D: .; V: TRBV23-1; J: TRBJ2-5; DNA: TGCGCCAGCAGTCTGCTAACACAGGAGGGAGAGACCCAGTACTTC; CDR3: CASSLLTQEGETQYF
size: .; D: .; V: TRBV5-4; J: TRBJ1-1; DNA: TGTGCCAGCAGTCAAGGGGTGAACACTGAAGCTTTCTTT; CDR3: CASSQGVNTEAFF
size: many; D: TRBD1; V: TRBV19; J: TRBJ1-2; DNA: TGTGCCAGTAGTATCACAGTATCAGGGGGCGCGTTTGGCTACACCTTC; CDR3: CASSITVSGGAFGYTF
size: .; D: .; V: TRBV27; J: TRBJ2-1; DNA: TGTGCCAGCAGTCCTCAGGGCACCGGGTACAATGAGCAGTTCTTC; CDR3: CASSPQGTGYNEQFF
size: .; D: .; V: TRBV27; J: TRBJ2-7; DNA: TGTGCCAGCAGTTTACGTGAGGGTGGACGATCGGGCAGGGGGGTCTCCTACGAGCAGTACTTC; CDR3: CASSLREGGRSGRGVSYEQYF
size: .; D: .; V: TRBV4-1; J: TRBJ1-1; DNA: TGCGCCAGCAGCCAAGTTCCCCGGACAGCTTCGAACACTGAAGCTTTCTTT; CDR3: CASSQVPRTASNTEAFF
size: .; D: TRBD1; V: TRBV29-1; J: TRBJ2-3; DNA: TGCAGCGACGAAGGGCAGGGGGCCTTAGATACGCAGTATTTT; CDR3: CSDEGQGALDTQYF
size: few; D: TRBD2; V: TRBV7-2; J: TRBJ2-1; DNA: TGTGCCAGCAGCTTCCTAACTAGCGGGAATTTCGATGAGCAGTTCTTC; CDR3: CASSFLTSGNFDEQFF
size: .; D: TRBD2; V: TRBV9; J: TRBJ2-1; DNA: TGTGCCAGCAGCTCCCGACTAGCGGGAAATGAGCAGTTCTTC; CDR3: CASSSRLAGNEQFF
size: .; D: .; V: TRBV29-1; J: TRBJ2-5; DNA: TGCAGCGTGTCATGGAGGGTAAACCAAGAGACCCAGTACTTC; CDR3: CSVSWRVNQETQYF
size: .; D: .; V: TRBV27; J: TRBJ2-3; DNA: TGTGCCAGCAGTTTAGGAGCGAGGCGTGACACAGATACGCAGTATTTT; CDR3: CASSLGARRDTDTQYF
size: .; D: .; V: TRBV1; J: TRBJ2-3; DNA: TGCACCAGCAGCCAACCGGGACCCTCCCCAGATACGCAGTATTTT; CDR3: CTSSQPGPSPDTQYF
size: once; D: .; V: TRBV27; J: TRBJ1-1; DNA: TGTGCCAGCAGTCCGTCCACGGGGGGAGGAACTGAAGCTTTCTTT; CDR3: CASSPSTGGGTEAFF
size: few; D: .; V: TRBV11-2; J: TRBJ2-1; DNA: TGTGCCAGCAGCTTAGGGAGGTTAGGGGACGGAGTTGCGAATGAGCAGTTCTTC; CDR3: CASSLGRLGDGVANEQFF
size: few; D: TRBD2; V: TRBV27; J: TRBJ2-1; DNA: TGTGCCAGCAGTTTATCGCGACTAGCGGGCGATGAGCAGTTCTTC; CDR3: CASSLSRLAGDEQFF
size: .; D: .; V: TRBV7-2; J: TRBJ2-1; DNA: TGTGCCAGCAGCTTGACAGAGAAGAGTGAGCAGTTCTTC; CDR3: CASSLTEKSEQFF